The clone carrying this TCR beta chain occurred many times. Read coverage stops 3 residues before the CDR3 terminus; the germline J gene supplies the remainder. Some clones are missing from TCRdb's copy, which holds only in-frame ones; the method was immunoSEQ multiplex PCR. The table records fewer than 75,000 clones without singletons, the ten largest covering about 1.8%. V lost 7 bases, J lost 1 base, and 13 bases lay in between. The germline V gene encodes CDR1 SNHLY and CDR2 FYNNEI. There are 15 residues in the CDR3. The sample originates from a study of T cell clonality in common variable immunodeficiency.

Sequenced: peripheral blood mononuclear cells. The TCR was taken from a person aged 18 to 70 in good health. The chain uses TRBV2 and TRBJ1-4; D gene unclear. The covered CDR3 bases are TGTGCCAGCATCGGGGAGACGGTAACTAATGAAAAA. Translating it yields CASIGETVTNEK. The whole CDR3 sequence reads CASIGETVTNEKLFF.